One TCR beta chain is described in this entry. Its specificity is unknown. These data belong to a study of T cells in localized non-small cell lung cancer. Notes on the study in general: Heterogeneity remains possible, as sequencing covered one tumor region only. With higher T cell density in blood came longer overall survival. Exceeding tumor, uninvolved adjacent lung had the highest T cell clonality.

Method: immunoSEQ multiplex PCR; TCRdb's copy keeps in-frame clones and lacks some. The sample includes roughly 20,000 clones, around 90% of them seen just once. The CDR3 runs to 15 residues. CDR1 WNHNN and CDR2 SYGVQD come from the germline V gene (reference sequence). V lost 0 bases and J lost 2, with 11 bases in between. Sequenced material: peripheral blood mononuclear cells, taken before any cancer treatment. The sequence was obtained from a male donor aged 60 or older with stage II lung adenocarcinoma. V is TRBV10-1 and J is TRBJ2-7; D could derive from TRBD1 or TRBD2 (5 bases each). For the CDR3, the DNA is TGCGCCAGCAGTGAGTCGAGGGGCGACCCCTACGAGCAGTACTTC. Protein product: CASSESRGDPYEQYF.